The 5 T cell receptor beta chains in this list originate from one sample, sequenced in a study of T cell changes during pregnancy in multiple sclerosis. Here immunoSEQ multiplex PCR was the method, and the copy in TCRdb shows in-frame clones only, minus some. The sample consists of tens of thousands of clones, roughly 89% of them appearing once. The sequences come from CD8+ T cells from peripheral blood mononuclear cells, collected in the second trimester of pregnancy. These receptors originate from a female donor with multiple sclerosis, enrolled in a pregnancy study.

The chain links TRBV10-3 to TRBJ1-2, with TRBD1 matching 8 bases. Germline values: CDR1 ENHRY, CDR2 SYGVKD. V lost 8 bases and J lost 4; bases outside the gene matches: 6. The CDR3 length is 13 residues. CDR3 protein: CAIARQGLYGYTF. CDR3 nucleotides: TGTGCCATCGCGAGACAGGGGCTCTATGGCTACACCTTC.

V and J are TRBV9 and TRBJ1-6; D unresolved. V was clipped by 0 bases and J by 0 bases, with 7 bases between them. Germline CDR1 SGDLS, CDR2 YYNGEE. The CDR3 runs to 16 residues. The CDR3: CASSVGRGSYNSPLHF. The CDR3 nucleotides are TGTGCCAGCAGCGTAGGACGGGGCTCCTATAATTCACCCCTCCACTTT.

The chain uses TRBV5-8 and TRBJ2-7; no firm D call. CDR1 SGHTS and CDR2 YDEGEE come from the germline V gene. The CDR3 extends over 11 amino acids. Trimming removed 5 bases at V and 4 bases at J, with 7 bases between. CDR3 coding DNA: TGTGCCAGCAGTCCCTTGTACGAGCAGTACTTC. The encoded protein is CASSPLYEQYF.

The rearrangement uses TRBV2 and TRBJ1-6; D is undetermined. This CDR3 has 14 amino acids. V shed 4 bases and J shed 3 bases, with 7 bases lying between them. Germline lookup yields CDR1 SNHLY and CDR2 FYNNEI. CDR3 sequence (DNA): TGTGCCAGCAGTGTCAAGCTCTATAATTCACCCCTCCACTTT. Encoded protein: CASSVKLYNSPLHF.

Here the CDR3 reads CASSIAYGRGETEAFF. The CDR3 DNA reads TGTGCCAGTAGTATCGCCTATGGCAGGGGTGAGACTGAAGCTTTCTTT. The genes are TRBV19 and TRBJ1-1; D possibly corresponds to TRBD1 (6 bases). Germline CDR1 reads LNHDA; CDR2 reads SQIVND (reference sequence). The CDR3 consists of 16 residues. Between the trimmed V and J ends, which lost 3 bases and 5 bases, there was a span of 19 bases. Full variable domain (outside the CDR3, taken from reference TRBV19 and TRBJ1-1): DGGITQSPKYLFRKEGQNVTLSCEQNLNHDAMYWYRQDPGQGLRLIYYSQIVNDFQKGDIAEGYSVSREKKESFPLTVTSAQKNPTAFYLCASSIAYGRGETEAFFGQGTRLTVV.